This T cell receptor beta chain stems from a study of PD-1 blockade in classical Hodgkin lymphoma. Per the germline V gene, CDR1 is MDHEN and CDR2 is SYDVKM. CDR3 size: 14 residues. The V and J ends lost 3 bases and 4 bases respectively, with 12 bases between them. Time point noted: cycle 4 day 1 (C4D1), after 5 to 7 weeks of nivolumab. Brentuximab vedotin exposure varied among the patients, all of whom had relapsed after autologous stem cell transplantation. After PBMCs were thawed, their CD8+ T cells were isolated by magnetic negative selection. Produced via immunoSEQ multiplex PCR; TCRdb's table is partial and in-frame only. The repertoire consists of approximately 20,000 clones, with 88% occurring once and the leading ten covering 5%.

The chain combines TRBV28 with TRBJ2-5; perhaps TRBD1 as D (5 bases). The starting material was CD8+ T cells from blood, obtained before the fourth cycle of nivolumab. The source of this sequence is a human donor with classical Hodgkin lymphoma. The CDR3 is CASSFIGDGETQYF. The CDR3 bases are TGTGCCAGCAGTTTCATAGGGGATGGAGAGACCCAGTACTTC.